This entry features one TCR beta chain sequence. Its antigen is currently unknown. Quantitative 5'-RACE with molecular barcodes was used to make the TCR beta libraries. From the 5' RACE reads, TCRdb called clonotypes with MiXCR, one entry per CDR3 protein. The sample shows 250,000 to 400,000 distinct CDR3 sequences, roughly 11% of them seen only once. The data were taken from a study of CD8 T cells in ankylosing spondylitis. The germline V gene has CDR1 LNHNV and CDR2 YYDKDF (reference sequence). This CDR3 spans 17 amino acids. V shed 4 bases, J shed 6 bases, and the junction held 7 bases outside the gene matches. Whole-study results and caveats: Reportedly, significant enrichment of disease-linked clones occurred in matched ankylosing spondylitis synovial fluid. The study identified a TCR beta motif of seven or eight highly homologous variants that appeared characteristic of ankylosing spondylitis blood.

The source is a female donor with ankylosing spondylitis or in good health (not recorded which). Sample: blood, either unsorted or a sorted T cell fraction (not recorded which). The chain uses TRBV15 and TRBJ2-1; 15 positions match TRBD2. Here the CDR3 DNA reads TGTGCCACCAGCATCCGATGGACTAGCGGGAGGGCCAATGAGCAGTTCTTC. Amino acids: CATSIRWTSGRANEQFF. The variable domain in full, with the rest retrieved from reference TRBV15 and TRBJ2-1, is DAMVIQNPRYQVTQFGKPVTLSCSQTLNHNVMYWYQQKSSQAPKLLFHYYDKDFNNEADTPDNFQSRRPNTSFCFLDIRSPGLGDTAMYLCATSIRWTSGRANEQFFGPGTRLTVL.